The 18 T cell receptor delta chains presented below share a single source sample, sequenced in a study of gamma-delta T cells after stem cell transplantation. With CATT, TCRdb re-called clones from the RT-PCR reads. The table records 2,100 or so delta-chain clones, about 33% of them present only once. The sample taken for sequencing was gamma-delta T cells. These receptor sequences come from a human donor. It is not recorded whose cells these are; they may come from a transplant donor.

This clone is classed as large (0.1 to 1%). The rearrangement uses TRDV2 and TRDJ1; 8 bases align to TRDD2. The length of the CDR3 is 18 residues. The trim removed 3 bases at V and 0 bases at J, leaving 14 bases unmatched. Looked up from germline, CDR1 is GEAIGNYY and CDR2 is EKD. CDR3 sequence (DNA): TGTGCCTGTGACCCGCTTCCTACGGTTAGCCCGTACACCGATAAACTCATCTTT. Residues: CACDPLPTVSPYTDKLIF.

This clone appeared a few times. Additional DNA sequences in this sample encode the identical CDR3. This chain links TRDV2 with TRDJ1, with 11 bases fitting TRDD3. CDR3 length: 15 amino acids. After removal of 4 bases from V and 5 bases from J, the junction contained 8 bases not matched to a gene. The germline gives CDR1 GEAIGNYY, CDR2 EKD. The CDR3 coding sequence is TGTGCCTGTGATCCTCTTCTGGGGGATACTGATAAACTCATCTTT. Protein product: CACDPLLGDTDKLIF.

This clone has only a few counts. A single base is all that separates this from a far larger clone, so a read error is likely. Other DNA sequences within the sample encode an identical CDR3. V and J are TRDV2 and TRDJ1, with 7 bases lining up with TRDD3. This CDR3 is 17 amino acids long. Germline CDR1 and CDR2: GEAIGNYY and EKD. In DNA form, the CDR3 reads TGTGCCTGTGACACCGTACTTCTGGGGGCTAACACTGATAAACTCATCTTT. Its protein product is CACDTVLLGANTDKLIF.

As concerns this clone: Possible read error: a much larger clone is one base away. Other nucleotide sequences in the sample specify the same CDR3. The chain employs TRDV2 and TRDJ1, with 11 bases identical to TRDD3. Germline V gene sequence: CDR1 GEAIGNYY, CDR2 EKD. This CDR3 contains 18 residues. V lost 6 bases to trimming and J lost 1 base; unmatched junction nucleotides: 15. CDR3 sequence reads: CACLSLTGGYAFTDKLIF. Written as DNA, the CDR3 is TGTGCCTGTCTCTCTCTTACTGGGGGATATGCGTTCACCGATAAACTCATCTTT.

This chain joins TRDV2 and TRDJ1; 12 nucleotides match TRDD3. Germline values: CDR1 GEAIGNYY, CDR2 EKD. The CDR3 is made up of 24 amino acids. With 1 base clipped from V and 0 bases from J, the junction kept 26 bases outside the gene matches. Here the CDR3 reads CACDTVLLGDTTKVGLSYTDKLIF. In DNA, the CDR3 is TGTGCCTGTGACACGGTCCTACTGGGGGATACTACGAAGGTCGGACTATCTTACACCGATAAACTCATCTTT.

In regard to this clone: This sequence may be a read error, since a much larger clone differs from it by one base. The DNA is omitted, as the CDR3 cannot be located on it reliably, and the CDR3 follows TCRdb's listing. This chain uses TRAV29/DV5 with TRDJ1; the D segment call TRDD3 is taken from the table without a DNA check. Germline CDR1 NSMFDY, CDR2 ISSIKDK. The CDR3 is 20 amino acids in total, end residues counted. CDR3 amino acids: CSVLLCSGRGTGVYTDKLIF.

Comments on this clone: The junction departs from the called germline gene at one end, perhaps through a read error. The chain employs TRDV2 and TRDJ3, with a possible D match to TRDD3 (6 bases). CDR1 and CDR2 from the germline V gene are GEAIGNYY and EKD. The CDR3 sequence is 22 residues long. The CDR3 DNA is TGTGCCCGTGACACCGTACGTACGGGGGAAGGGGATGACTCCTGGGACACCCGACAGATGTTTTTC. Its translation: CARDTVRTGEGDDSWDTRQMFF.

The chain employs TRDV1 and TRDJ1; 7 nucleotides match TRDD3. CDR1 is TSWWSYY and CDR2 is QGS in the germline V gene. J gave up 2 bases and V 0 bases, and 21 bases lay outside the gene matches. This CDR3 spans 21 amino acids. CDR3 residues: CALGELSPMSGDRCRTDKLIF. Here the CDR3 DNA reads TGTGCTCTTGGGGAACTTTCCCCTATGTCGGGGGATCGTTGTAGGACCGATAAACTCATCTTT.

This clone was seen more than once but under ten times. The chain combines TRDV2 with TRDJ1; TRDD3 might be the D (5 bases). Trimming pared 2 bases from V and 4 bases from J, leaving 28 bases between. The CDR3 covers 19 residues. From germline, CDR1 is GEAIGNYY and CDR2 EKD. CDR3 loop: CACDMLFTEGNRGVDKLIF. The DNA of the CDR3 is TGTGCCTGTGACATGCTTTTTACTGAAGGCAACCGGGGAGTCGATAAACTCATCTTT.

About this clone: A far larger clone is off by one base, so a read error is likely. The identical CDR3 is also encoded by other nucleotide sequences in the sample. The CDR3 here is CACDTLLGDTPHTDKLIF. CDR3 DNA sequence: TGTGCCTGCGACACCTTACTGGGGGATACCCCACACACCGATAAACTCATCTTT. This chain connects TRDV2 to TRDJ1; 12 nucleotides line up with TRDD3. This CDR3 is built from 18 residues. Germline values: CDR1 GEAIGNYY, CDR2 EKD.

A word on this clone: A read error is likely here: a far larger clone is one base away. The chain recombines TRDV2 with TRDJ1; D possibly uses TRDD2 or TRDD3 (8 bases each). The CDR3 has 22 amino acids. In germline, CDR1 is GEAIGNYY, CDR2 EKD. CDR3: CARDTLPTGPGGPPTDTDKLIF. CDR3 sequence (DNA): TGTGCCCGTGACACTCTTCCTACGGGGCCTGGGGGACCCCCGACCGACACCGATAAACTCATCTTT.

The chain is built from TRDV2 and TRDJ1, with a weak D call TRDD3 (5 bases). Trimming took 3 bases from V and 1 from J, leaving 20 bases between them. The CDR3 runs 17 residues. Looked up from germline, CDR1 is GEAIGNYY and CDR2 is EKD. Written as DNA, the CDR3 is TGTGCCTGTGACTCGATCGGCCGGGGACCTATCACCGATAAACTCATCTTT. It encodes CACDSIGRGPITDKLIF.

Remarks on this clone: With only one base between it and a far larger clone, this is likely a read error. The chain combines TRDV2 with TRDJ1; 9 bases fit TRDD3. The CDR3 covers 15 residues. J gave up 1 base and V 5 bases, and 7 bases lay outside the gene matches. CDR1 is GEAIGNYY and CDR2 is EKD in the germline V gene. CDR3 protein: CACGKLGDRTDKLIF. As DNA, the CDR3 is TGTGCCTGTGGCAAACTGGGGGACCGCACCGATAAACTCATCTTT.

This clone was counted a few times. TCRdb shows a much larger clone's protein in place of this DNA's translation, and the two differ at residue 5, likely through a read error; the protein shown is translated from the DNA. This sequence joins TRDV2 and TRDJ3, with 11 bases aligning to TRDD3. Germline V lookup: CDR1 GEAIGNYY, CDR2 EKD. The J segment lost 0 bases and the V segment lost 3 bases, leaving 12 bases of the junction unmatched. There are 21 residues in the CDR3. The CDR3 coding sequence is TGTGCCTGTGACCCACTACTGGGGGATATTGACACCTCCTGGGACACCCGACAGATGTTTTTC. Translating it yields CACDPLLGDIDTSWDTRQMFF.

To note about this clone: It is likely a read error: a sequence one base away is far more abundant. Other DNA sequences within the sample encode an identical CDR3. The CDR3 nucleotides are TGTGCCTGTGACACCGTGGGCACTGGGGGGTACGATAGCACCGATAAACTCATCTTT. Translated: CACDTVGTGGYDSTDKLIF. The J gene is TRDJ1, the V gene TRDV2, with TRDD3 matching 8 bases. After removal of 0 bases from V and 1 base from J, the junction contained 15 bases not matched to a gene. Germline CDR1 reads GEAIGNYY; CDR2 reads EKD. CDR3 length equals 19 residues.

A remark on this clone: The protein TCRdb lists belongs to a much larger clone and differs from this DNA's translation at residue 10, which points to a read error; the protein shown is made from the DNA. The gene calls are TRDV2 and TRDJ1, with 13 bases matching TRDD3. The CDR3 length is 21 residues. Losses at the gene ends were 0 bases for V and 1 base for J; bases not matched to a gene: 16. CDR1 and CDR2 from the germline V gene are GEAIGNYY and EKD. CDR3 region: CACDTVGKTRLGDTSTDKLIF. CDR3 nucleotides: TGTGCCTGTGACACCGTCGGCAAGACTCGACTGGGGGATACGAGCACCGATAAACTCATCTTT.

The chain recombines TRDV2 with TRDJ3, with 12 bases lining up with TRDD3. The CDR3 has 23 amino acids. Germline loops: CDR1 GEAIGNYY, CDR2 EKD. V shed 3 bases, J shed 0 bases, and the junction held 17 bases outside the gene matches. CDR3 protein: CACDQLGILLGDTSSWDTRQMFF. For the CDR3, the DNA is TGTGCCTGTGACCAACTGGGAATTTTACTGGGGGATACAAGCTCCTGGGACACCCGACAGATGTTTTTC.

This clone is labeled large. This rearrangement joins TRDV2 to TRDJ3; D perhaps matches TRDD3 (6 bases). The CDR3 runs 18 residues. V dropped 1 base and J dropped 0 bases, with 12 bases sitting between them. The germline V gene encodes CDR1 GEAIGNYY and CDR2 EKD. CDR3 protein: CACDTAGMSSWDTRQMFF. The CDR3 nucleotides read TGTGCCTGTGACACGGCGGGGATGAGCTCCTGGGACACCCGACAGATGTTTTTC.